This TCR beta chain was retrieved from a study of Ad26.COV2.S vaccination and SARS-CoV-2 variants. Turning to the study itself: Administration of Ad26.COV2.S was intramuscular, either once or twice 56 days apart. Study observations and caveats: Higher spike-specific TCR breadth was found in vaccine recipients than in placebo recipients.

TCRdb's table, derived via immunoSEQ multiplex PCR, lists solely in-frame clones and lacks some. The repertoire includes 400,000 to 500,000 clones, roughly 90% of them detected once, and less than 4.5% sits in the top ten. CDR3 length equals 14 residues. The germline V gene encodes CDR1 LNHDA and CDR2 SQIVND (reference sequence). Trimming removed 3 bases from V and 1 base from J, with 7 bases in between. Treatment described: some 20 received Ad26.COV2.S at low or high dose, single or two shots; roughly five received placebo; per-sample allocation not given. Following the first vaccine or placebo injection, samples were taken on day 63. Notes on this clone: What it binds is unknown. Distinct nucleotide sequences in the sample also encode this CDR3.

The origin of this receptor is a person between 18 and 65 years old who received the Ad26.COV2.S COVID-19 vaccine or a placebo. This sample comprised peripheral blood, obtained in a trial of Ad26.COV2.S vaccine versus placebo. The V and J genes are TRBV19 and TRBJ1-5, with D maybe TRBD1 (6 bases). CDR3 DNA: TGTGCCAGTAGTATTCAGGGGAGCAATCAGCCCCAGCATTTT. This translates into CASSIQGSNQPQHF.